This T cell receptor beta chain was identified during a study of blood T cell repertoires in COVID-19. V lost 4 bases to trimming and J lost 2 bases; unmatched junction nucleotides: 4. The CDR3 loop spans 14 amino acids. Germline V gene lookup returns CDR1 LNHDA and CDR2 SQIVND (reference sequence). Only in-frame clones appear in the TCRdb table, and some are missing; sequencing was by immunoSEQ multiplex PCR. This table holds over 130,000 clones, about 80% found once. V usage is TRBV19 and J usage is TRBJ1-2, with 7 bases lining up with TRBD1. Sequenced sample: peripheral blood. The TCR sequence derives from a man aged 50 to 59 with acute or convalescent COVID-19. The CDR3 DNA follows: TGTGCCAGTAGTACCCAACAGGGGAACTATGGCTACACCTTC. Protein: CASSTQQGNYGYTF.